This TCR beta chain emerged from a study of cytomegalovirus exposure and HLA in healthy donors (TCRdb year 2017). Turning to the overall study: An earlier analysis of 550 to 700 of the donors reported 250 to 300 Gb of sequence data and approximately 110 million unique TCR beta sequences from roughly 180 million T cells. An early release that covered fewer than 800 HLA-typed donors contained approximately 300 gigabases of sequencing data and around 85 million unique TCR sequences. The genetic ancestry cluster associated with self-reported Caucasian donors included roughly 84% of the 398 genotyped donors. The study was designed to test whether signatures of past pathogen exposure could be identified by cataloging public T cell receptors. Using immunosequencing, the study profiled T cell repertoires from about 650 subjects and related those repertoires to cytomegalovirus serostatus. Besides the first cohort of roughly 660 subjects, a separate validation cohort made up of about 120 different subjects was used. High-throughput TCR immunosequencing, statistical association of individual TCRs with disease status, and machine learning were combined to predict cytomegalovirus infection status. A later analysis re-analyzed previously published TCR beta repertoires from about 600 donors and added high-resolution HLA genotyping to study TCR occurrence patterns. The later analysis used no new phenotypic data to find candidate immune exposures, relying instead on TCR beta sequences and their occurrence across donors. An earlier analysis of approximately 640 of the donors applied high-throughput TCR beta sequencing to assess whether each TCR beta V gene segment acted as functional or pseudogenic. Donor age, sex, ethnicity and CMV serostatus were compiled alongside the repertoire data. Genome-wide SNP genotypes for about three fifths of the roughly 700 donors were used in a later genetic analysis, which treated that subset as a discovery cohort. All discovery cohort repertoires had been generated using a single sequencing platform. HLA typing included class I and class II loci at four-digit resolution. Typing coverage differed by locus: A, B, C, DRB1 and DQB1 were typed in roughly 620-630 donors, DQA1 in approximately 520, DPA1 in 600 to 610, and DPB1 in around 440. Because of strong linkage in the cohort, roughly five DR-DQ haplotypes were treated as single units for association and clustering. Across around 400 genotyped donors of the cohort, an average of roughly 200,000 unique TCR beta nucleotide sequences per donor were sequenced, and roughly 20% of those sequences were non-productive.

The cohort consisted of 650 to 700 healthy bone marrow donors. All cohort members were sampled while nominally healthy, although unrecorded immune exposures were likely present. The donor tested CMV seronegative, placing the donor among the 350 or so seronegative members of the cohort. A peripheral blood sample was provided by each donor, and peripheral blood mononuclear cells were used for TCR beta sequencing. The Qiagen DNeasy Blood Extraction Kit was used to extract genomic DNA from the blood cell samples. The CDR3 measures 12 amino acids from cysteine to phenylalanine. Only the CDR3 region is kept as DNA, spanning 36 bases read in frame from base 1. Via the germline V gene, CDR1 is ENHRY and CDR2 SYGVKD. Trimming removed 4 bases from V and 4 bases from J, leaving 6 bases between the germline ends. Regarding this clone: No cognate antigen has been identified for it. No much larger clone is present one base from it, and per-base qualities are unavailable.

Overall results and qualifications from the work: In a later analysis, most CMV-associated TCR beta chains were found to appear HLA-restricted, with HLA associations seemingly driven largely by CMV exposure. For the cohort, immune exposure information was limited to CMV serostatus. Some IMGT-functional V segments, including TRBV6-2 and TRBV6-3, could not be distinguished by the 87-base-pair reads and were therefore excluded. Only TCR beta chains were sequenced in this cohort, and the absence of alpha or paired-chain data limited detectable features. A later analysis found that HLA-associated TCR beta chains were more clonally expanded and had lower generation probabilities than equally common non-associated chains. According to a later genetic analysis, donors in an Asian-associated ancestry cluster had fewer N-insertions in productive TCRs than the roughly 660-donor mean. Presence/absence analyses assumed roughly uniform sequencing depth across donors, an assumption that may not hold. A few of the identified cytomegalovirus-associated TCR beta chains were confirmed in vitro to be specific for cytomegalovirus antigens. The study gave a list of roughly 150 TCR beta chains associated with cytomegalovirus. Seventeen rarely observed V segments, including chromosome 9 orphons, were excluded from the earlier analysis of approximately 500 of the donors because counts were too low. Strong co-occurrence of HLA alleles, especially DR and DQ, made assigning TCR associations to individual alleles difficult. Most TCR sequences were observed very rarely across donors, whereas some public TCRs were present in many individuals. Broadly in line with IMGT annotations, most TCR beta V segments showed up in productive rearrangements about 87% or about 30% of the time in an earlier analysis of approximately 600 of the donors. The classifier was reported to diagnose cytomegalovirus status with high specificity and sensitivity in both the original cohort and the validation cohort. The sequencing pipeline was judged likely to have produced a cluster of highly shared sequence variants as a technical artifact. In a later analysis, 16,951 TCR beta sequences were associated with specific HLA alleles at a false discovery rate of 0.05. In a later genetic analysis, a missense DCLRE1C variant was associated with V-gene and J-gene trimming of TCR beta chains, and the association was replicated in an independent cohort. Because HLA typing was missing for some donors at each locus, association tests included only the typed subset. A further reported finding was that TCR beta sequences accurately predicted the HLA-A and HLA-B alleles for most subjects in the first cohort. In a later analysis, the rate of TCR association differed among HLA loci, with DRB1 alleles having the most associated TCRs and HLA-C alleles having the fewest. A later analysis reported that several top co-occurrence clusters appeared linked to parvovirus B19, influenza, CMV and Epstein-Barr virus. It was suggested by the authors that the approach could potentially be generalized to other disease states and immunological phenotypes. Correlated functional status among segregating V segments might reflect linkage disequilibrium, but an unknown experimental factor could not be ruled out.

The library was obtained by the immunoSEQ multiplex PCR assay. For the multiplex PCR, a mixture combining 60 forward primers for TCR Vbeta segments and 13 reverse primers for TCR Jbeta segments was used. Amplification of the CDR3 region of rearranged TCR beta genes was performed with a multiplex PCR assay on genomic DNA. On the Illumina HiSeq System, the amplified TCR beta libraries were sequenced as 87-base-pair reads. The authors processed their data as follows. In a later analysis, roughly 80 million unique TCR beta chains were counted across the roughly 670 repertoires, and around 10 million of these chains were shared by at least two donors. To remove PCR and sequencing errors, raw reads were error-corrected and collapsed into unique sequences using a nearest-neighbor algorithm that merged closely related sequences. Alignment of CDR3 sequences to IMGT reference sequences was used to assign V, D and J gene segments. For a sequence to be retained, a match of at least six nucleotides was required to both a V gene segment and a J gene segment. A rearrangement was called productive if the CDR3 had no stop codons and remained in frame with V and J, and every other rearrangement was called non-productive. Following IMGT convention, CDR3 was defined as the stretch from the second conserved V-encoded cysteine to the conserved J-encoded phenylalanine. In an earlier analysis of roughly 580 of the donors, sequences lacking an unambiguous match to a single V gene segment were excluded. In an earlier analysis of 587 of the donors, a V segment was called functional when productive rearrangements were above 56.7%, and segregating when the standard deviation between donors exceeded 5%. A statistical classification framework was developed to diagnose cytomegalovirus status using the catalog of TCR beta chain sequences. V and J gene assignment, in a later analysis, came from comparing TCR nucleotide sequences with IMGT/GENE-DB human TR gene sequences. The TCRdist pipeline was used in a later analysis to assign CDR3 sequences and most-parsimonious VDJ recombination scenarios. In a later analysis, every TCR beta chain was defined by the combination of its CDR3 amino acid sequence and its V-gene family, and reads without a unique V-gene family were dropped. As a way to deal with suspected cross-contamination and a sequencing artifact, a later analysis dropped 450 to 600 nucleotide sequences that were highly shared and had low generation probability. In a later analysis, a clonal expansion index for each public chain was calculated from normalized within-repertoire ranks of inferred template counts. In a later analysis, generation probabilities were computed using a VDJ recombination model fitted to out-of-frame rearrangements, and the results were checked against IGoR. A later analysis scored TCR-TCR, TCR-HLA and TCR-CMV co-occurrence with hypergeometric tests, applying a repertoire-size bias correction to TCR pairs. To estimate false discovery rates, a later analysis permuted the HLA or CMV assignments 20 times. In a later analysis, co-occurring TCRs were grouped using DBSCAN, with TCRdist sequence similarity added in when clustering inside HLA-allele-positive subsets. Repertoires with fewer than 30,000 or more than 120,000 public chains, plus five repertoires with anomalous nucleotide sharing, were excluded from co-occurrence clustering. The immuneACCESS repertoire file appears here via TCRdb, limited to in-frame rearrangements. These files lack a portion of the clones; in checked studies, under half of the deficit traces to unresolved V genes, and the cause of the others is not known. That table gives V, J and clone size, and the DNA gave D and trimming. For this sample there are almost 200,000 clones; around 78% appear just once. The biggest ten clones account for 1.5% to 2% of the sample.

This clonotype originated in a man aged 25 to 40 in good health and CMV-seronegative. The sequencing input was PBMCs. The chain couples TRBV10-3 to TRBJ2-3, and perhaps TRBD2 as D gene, on 5 matching bases. The sequence in DNA is TGTGCCATCAGTGTGGGAGCAGATACGCAGTATTTT. It codes for CAISVGADTQYF.